The 14 T cell receptor beta chains reported below all come from one sample, sequenced in a study of CD8 T cells in Susac syndrome. After extraction with the RNeasy kit, roughly 0.5 to 1 ug of the RNA was reverse transcribed using random hexamers. TCRdb processed the immunoSEQ multiplex PCR reads anew with MiXCR; each CDR3 protein has one entry. The sample has under 200,000 distinct CDR3 sequences, approximately 95% seen once. The sequencing input was CD8+ T cells from PBMCs. The receptors come from a human donor with multiple sclerosis.

The V call is TRBV5-1, the J call TRBJ1-1, with 9 nucleotides matching TRBD1. V gave up 0 bases and J gave up 4 bases; unmatched junction bases: 7. CDR1 is SGHRS, CDR2 YFSETQ, per germline. The CDR3 loop spans 16 amino acids. In DNA form, the CDR3 reads TGCGCCAGCAGCTTGGCAGGACAGGGGCTGGGCACTGAAGCTTTCTTT. It translates to CASSLAGQGLGTEAFF.

The V gene is TRBV3-1, the J gene TRBJ1-6, with 7 nucleotides matching TRBD1. Trimming took 4 bases from V and 7 from J; bases not matched to a gene: 7. Germline CDR1 LGHDT, CDR2 YNNKEL (reference sequence). The CDR3 has 15 amino acids. This chain's CDR3 is CASSPRQGRNSPLHF. In nucleotides, the CDR3 is TGTGCCAGCAGCCCCCGACAGGGAAGAAATTCACCCCTCCACTTT.

The chain combines TRBV29-1 with TRBJ2-5; no definite D call. CDR3 length equals 11 residues. V dropped 8 bases and J dropped 5 bases, with 12 bases sitting between them. Germline CDR1 and CDR2: SQVTM and ANQGSEA. The CDR3 loop is CSSVQLETQYF. The CDR3 DNA sequence: TGCAGCAGTGTCCAGCTGGAGACCCAGTACTTC.

The chain recombines TRBV27 with TRBJ2-1; D may correspond to TRBD1 or TRBD2 (6 bases each). The germline CDR1 and CDR2 sequences are MNHEY and SMNVEV (reference sequence). The CDR3 length is 16 residues. The V end was cut by 3 bases, the J end by 7 bases, with 19 bases between. CDR3 region: CASSFGSRGRLNEQFF. The CDR3 nucleotides read TGTGCCAGCAGTTTTGGTTCCCGGGGGCGGCTAAATGAGCAGTTCTTC.

This clonotype has a single count. The J gene is TRBJ1-2, the V gene TRBV12-3 or TRBV12-4, with 7 positions matching TRBD1. The CDR3 runs 15 residues. V lost 4 bases to trimming and J lost 4 bases; unmatched junction nucleotides: 9. The CDR3 nucleotides are TGTGCCAGCAGTTCGACAGGGTACACCCTCTATGGCTACACCTTC. It encodes CASSSTGYTLYGYTF.

The chain carries TRBV27 and TRBJ2-3; the D is unclear. Trimming removed 4 bases at V and 8 bases at J, with 13 bases between. The CDR3 has 13 amino acids. Germline V gene sequence: CDR1 MNHEY, CDR2 SMNVEV (reference sequence). The CDR3 loop reads CASSWALPGTQYF. The CDR3 DNA is TGTGCCAGCAGTTGGGCTTTACCGGGTACGCAGTATTTT.

This clonotype appeared a single time. The chain employs TRBV28 and TRBJ1-5; D may be TRBD1 (5 bases). Trimming pared 8 bases from V and 7 bases from J, leaving 15 bases between. There are 13 residues in the CDR3. CDR1 MDHEN and CDR2 SYDVKM come from the germline V gene. CDR3 loop: CASGARERQPQHF. The CDR3 nucleotides are TGTGCCAGCGGGGCAAGGGAAAGACAGCCCCAGCATTTT.

About this clonotype itself: The junction and the germline gene differ at one end; a read error may be behind it. The V gene is TRBV4-1, the J gene TRBJ2-7; possible D gene TRBD1, 6 bases. This CDR3 is 15 amino acids long. The germline V gene encodes CDR1 MGHRA and CDR2 YSYEKL. As DNA, the CDR3 is TGCGCCAGCAGCCAAGGGGGACACGCGTCCTCCGAGCAGTACTTC. Its translation is CASSQGGHASSEQYF.

The chain is built from TRBV3-1 and TRBJ2-2; 10 nucleotides agree with TRBD1. V dropped 4 bases and J dropped 6; count of bases not matched to a gene: 8. The CDR3 length is 16 residues. Germline V gives CDR1 LGHDT, CDR2 YNNKEL (reference sequence). The CDR3 sequence: CASSRPDRGFPGELFF. The CDR3 DNA is TGTGCCAGCAGCCGCCCGGACAGGGGGTTCCCCGGGGAGCTGTTTTTT.

V usage is TRBV29-1 and J usage is TRBJ2-3, with D hard to call. The CDR3 totals 13 residues. V lost 0 bases to trimming and J lost 6 bases, with 10 bases between them. Per germline, CDR1 SQVTM and CDR2 ANQGSEA. The CDR3 DNA sequence: TGCAGCGTTGAAGAGACTCGTTGGGATACGCAGTATTTT. Protein product: CSVEETRWDTQYF.

The J gene is TRBJ2-2, the V gene TRBV28; D gene unclear. Deletions cut 7 bases from V and 1 base from J, with 7 bases between. The CDR3 spans 13 residues. CDR1 and CDR2 (germline): MDHEN, SYDVKM. CDR3 sequence reads: CASTRQNTGELFF. The DNA of the CDR3 is TGTGCCAGCACACGACAGAACACCGGGGAGCTGTTTTTT.

The chain carries TRBV4-1 and TRBJ2-1; D possibly corresponds to TRBD1 (5 bases). Trimming left V 4 bases short and J 4 bases short, with 17 bases between. CDR3 size: 16 residues. Germline V gene data show CDR1 as MGHRA and CDR2 as YSYEKL. Here the CDR3 reads CASSLGAANGYNEQFF. CDR3 sequence (DNA): TGCGCCAGCAGCCTAGGGGCCGCTAATGGTTACAATGAGCAGTTCTTC.

The chain carries TRBV6-1 and TRBJ2-2; D call uncertain. The CDR3 spans 15 residues. V was shortened by 1 base and J by 1 base, with 7 bases between the two germline ends. Per germline, CDR1 MNHNS and CDR2 SASEGT. In DNA, the CDR3 is TGTGCCAGCAGTGAAGAGGCGCTGAACACCGGGGAGCTGTTTTTT. Translated: CASSEEALNTGELFF.

This chain uses TRBV5-1 with TRBJ2-7, with no clear D. V lost 6 bases, J lost 4 bases, and 14 bases lay in between. This CDR3 is 13 amino acids long. Looked up from germline, CDR1 is SGHRS and CDR2 is YFSETQ. CDR3 sequence reads: CASTSASGYEQYF. The CDR3 region has the DNA TGCGCCAGCACCTCGGCTAGTGGTTACGAGCAGTACTTC.